This entry describes one T cell receptor beta chain. The antigen remains undetermined. The CDR3 totals 14 residues. The germline V and J ends were trimmed by 6 bases and 2 bases, with 11 bases remaining between them. CDR1 is KGHDR and CDR2 is SFDVKD in the germline V gene. This sample stems from a study of CD8+CD57+ T cells in acquired aplastic anemia. For the study at large: DNA recovered from sorted CD4+ and CD8+ cells had a mean of approximately 3.2 ug. Researchers reported that healthy donors averaged about 10 million reads for CD4+ cells. Study-level results: Comparison of patients with controls identified 25 to 35 shared CD8+ CDR3 sequences. Patients showed no significant difference from controls in CD8+ Simpson's diversity.

TCR beta VDJ combinations and CDR3 sequences were profiled from genomic DNA. MiXCR, run by TCRdb on the reads, gives a single entry per CDR3 protein. The sample yields some 47,000 distinct CDR3 sequences, about 78% seen once. The sequencing sample was made of sorted CD4+, CD8+, or CD8+CD57+ T cells (not recorded which) from PBMCs. The receptor's source is a human donor in good health, serving as a control. The J gene is TRBJ2-3, the V gene TRBV24-1; D is possibly TRBD2 (5 bases). The CDR3 protein is CATSLSGPTDTQYF. DNA of the CDR3: TGTGCCACCAGTTTGAGCGGACCCACAGATACGCAGTATTTT.